This T cell receptor (beta chain) was found in a study of response to subunit inactivated influenza vaccine (dated by TCRdb to between 2017 and 2018). Regarding the complete study: To follow how T cells responded to a trivalent subunit inactivated influenza vaccine, the researchers relied on deep quantitative profiling of the T cell receptor repertoire.

Via the germline V gene, CDR1 is ENHRY and CDR2 SYGVKD. Trimming takes 7 bases off V and 6 bases off J; junction bases not matched to a gene: 8. Taken from cysteine to phenylalanine, the CDR3 has 14 residues. The sequence is cut down to CDR3 DNA, 42 bases in frame from base 1. The library relied on RT-PCR. Sequencing was performed on an Illumina HiSeq 2500. Through fastp at Q25 and MiXCR, TCRdb rebuilt clones from the public reads, retaining in-frame beta chains. Every distinct CDR3 protein forms one entry, paired with its most common genes and DNA. For this sample the table gives about 700,000 distinct CDR3 sequences, of which approximately 15% were detected only once. Less than 7% of the sample goes to the ten largest clones. The full study reports these points: The authors proposed that each seasonal influenza vaccination may bring in only a limited number of new T cells.

As regards this clonotype: The clone's antigen remains unknown. Base quality data are lacking; no much larger clone is found one base away.

The TCR sequence derives from a man between 50 and 59 years old who received an inactivated influenza vaccine. Donor details come from another sample of the same person, matched by shared clones. The rearrangement combines TRBV10-3 with TRBJ2-3; the central 9 bases match TRBD2. Here the sequenced sample was PBMCs from blood, taken around two weeks before vaccination. Read as DNA, the sequence is TGTGCCATCAAGGGCGGGGGGGCCGCCGATACGCAGTATTTT. Its product reads: CAIKGGGAADTQYF.